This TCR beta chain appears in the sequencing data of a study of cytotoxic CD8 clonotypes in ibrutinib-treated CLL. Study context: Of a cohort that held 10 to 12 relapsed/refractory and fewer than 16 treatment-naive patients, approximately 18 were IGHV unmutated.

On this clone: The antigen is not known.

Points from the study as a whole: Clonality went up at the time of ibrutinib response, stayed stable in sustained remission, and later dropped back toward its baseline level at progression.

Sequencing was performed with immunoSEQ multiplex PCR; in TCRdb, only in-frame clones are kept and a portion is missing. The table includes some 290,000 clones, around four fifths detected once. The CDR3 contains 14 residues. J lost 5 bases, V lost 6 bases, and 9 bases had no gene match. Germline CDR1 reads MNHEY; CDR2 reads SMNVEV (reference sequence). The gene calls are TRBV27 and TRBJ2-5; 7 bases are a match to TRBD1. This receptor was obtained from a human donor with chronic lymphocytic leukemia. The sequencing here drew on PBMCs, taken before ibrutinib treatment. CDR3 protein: CASSLGGFGETQYF. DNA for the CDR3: TGTGCCAGCAGCCTAGGGGGCTTCGGGGAGACCCAGTACTTC.